The 14 T cell receptor beta chains below were found in one sample sequenced in a study of cytomegalovirus exposure and HLA in healthy donors. The PCR was carried out with 60 Vbeta primers and 13 Jbeta primers. Sequencing used immunoSEQ multiplex PCR; TCRdb keeps in-frame clones, though not all of them. The sample lists fewer than 250,000 clones; over 70% were seen once. The specimen was PBMCs. The receptors were sampled from a woman aged 18-35 years in good health and CMV-seronegative.

The V gene is TRBV6-1, the J gene TRBJ1-4; the D gene is possibly TRBD1 (6 bases). The CDR3 has 14 residues. Trimming took 5 bases from V and 8 from J, leaving 15 bases between them. Per germline, CDR1 MNHNS and CDR2 SASEGT. DNA of the CDR3: TGTGCCAGCAGTCAACAGGGTGGTGGCGAAAAACTGTTTTTT. Encoded protein: CASSQQGGGEKLFF.

The V gene is TRBV10-3, the J gene TRBJ1-1, with 11 positions matching TRBD1. Germline CDR1 and CDR2: ENHRY and SYGVKD. The junction had 6 bases not matched to a gene; V was cut back by 5 bases and J by 1 base. The CDR3 loop spans 16 amino acids. The CDR3 loop is CAISRTGGRQNTEAFF. CDR3 nucleotide sequence: TGTGCCATCAGTCGGACAGGGGGCCGCCAGAACACTGAAGCTTTCTTT.

This chain connects TRBV19 to TRBJ1-5; 7 positions agree with TRBD1. Per germline, CDR1 LNHDA and CDR2 SQIVND (reference sequence). This CDR3 contains 15 residues. The trim removed 4 bases at V and 1 base at J, leaving 4 bases unmatched. CDR3 in amino acids: CASSRQGWSNQPQHF. The CDR3, as DNA: TGTGCCAGTAGTAGACAGGGATGGAGCAATCAGCCCCAGCATTTT.

Remarks on this clone: The junction shows a germline mismatch at one end, possibly a read error. V is TRBV7-9 and J is TRBJ2-1, with D unclear. The CDR3 is made up of 16 amino acids. CDR1 and CDR2 (germline): SEHNR, FQNEAQ (reference sequence). CDR3 amino acids: CSSSSRQGSSYNEQFF. CDR3 nucleotide sequence: TGTTCCAGCAGCTCCCGACAAGGTAGCTCCTACAATGAGCAGTTCTTC.

J is TRBJ1-5 and V is TRBV27; maybe TRBD1 (6 bases). With 5 bases removed from V and 1 base from J, the gap between germline ends came to 9 bases. The CDR3 spans 14 residues. Germline assignment: CDR1 MNHEY and CDR2 SMNVEV (reference sequence). The CDR3 bases are TGTGCCAGCAGTCACAGGGAAAGCAATCAGCCCCAGCATTTT. Protein product: CASSHRESNQPQHF.

The rearrangement uses TRBV10-3 and TRBJ2-5; D perhaps matches TRBD2 (6 bases). The CDR3 extends over 14 amino acids. The V end was cut by 4 bases, the J end by 5 bases, with 14 bases between. CDR1 ENHRY and CDR2 SYGVKD come from the germline V gene. The chain's CDR3 is CAISGSSEGETQYF. Written as DNA, the CDR3 is TGTGCCATCAGTGGGTCTAGCGAGGGCGAGACCCAGTACTTC.

The V call is TRBV27, the J call TRBJ1-2; D not certain. This CDR3 comprises 13 residues. Germline values: CDR1 MNHEY, CDR2 SMNVEV (reference sequence). Trimming removed 6 bases from V and 5 bases from J, with 13 bases in between. The CDR3 coding sequence is TGTGCCAGCAGGGTTGGCAGGTTTTATGGCTACACCTTC. As protein: CASRVGRFYGYTF.

The V call is TRBV4-2, the J call TRBJ2-1; a weak D match, TRBD2 (6 bases). This CDR3 region has 15 residues. V was pared by 1 base and J by 9 bases, with 16 bases between. Germline CDR1 LGHNA, CDR2 YNFKEQ. CDR3: CASSQVEGSVSEQFF. Written as DNA, the CDR3 is TGTGCCAGCAGCCAAGTGGAGGGGTCCGTTTCTGAGCAGTTCTTC.

With respect to this clone: Other DNA sequences in the sample encode the same CDR3. This rearrangement joins TRBV6-5 to TRBJ1-2; 7 bases align to TRBD1. This CDR3 region has 14 residues. Trimming cost V 6 bases and J 2 bases; bases outside gene matches: 6. Germline V gene lookup returns CDR1 MNHEY and CDR2 SVGAGI. The CDR3 bases are TGTGCCAGCAGCGAAGGGGACAGAAACTATGGCTACACCTTC. Translated: CASSEGDRNYGYTF.

V and J are TRBV6-1 and TRBJ1-2; weak D call: TRBD1 (5 bases). Per germline, CDR1 MNHNS and CDR2 SASEGT. V was clipped by 11 bases and J by 3 bases, with 22 bases between them. The length of the CDR3 is 15 residues. The CDR3 sequence: CAANSLAGGHYGYTF. The DNA for the CDR3 is TGTGCCGCTAACTCCCTCGCGGGGGGACACTATGGCTACACCTTC.

The chain carries TRBV4-1 and TRBJ1-2; the D is unclear. Germline CDR1 reads MGHRA; CDR2 reads YSYEKL. The CDR3 runs to 15 residues. V shed 0 bases and J shed 6 bases, with 14 bases lying between them. CDR3: CASSQEGSFWDGYTF. In DNA form, the CDR3 reads TGCGCCAGCAGCCAAGAGGGGAGCTTCTGGGATGGCTACACCTTC.

The chain couples TRBV28 to TRBJ1-6; no reliable D call. V lost 5 bases, J lost 0 bases, and 8 bases lay in between. The CDR3 length is 15 residues. Germline V gene sequence: CDR1 MDHEN, CDR2 SYDVKM. CDR3 amino acids: CASSPQASYNSPLHF. Written as DNA, the CDR3 is TGTGCCAGCAGTCCGCAAGCCTCCTATAATTCACCCCTCCACTTT.

The chain's CDR3 is CASSAGSGGNTEAFF. Here the CDR3 DNA reads TGTGCCAGCAGCGCCGGCTCGGGTGGGAACACTGAAGCTTTCTTT. The chain uses TRBV9 and TRBJ1-1; D remains ambiguous. Per the germline V gene, CDR1 is SGDLS and CDR2 is YYNGEE. The V and J ends lost 3 bases and 1 base respectively, with 13 bases between them. The CDR3 loop spans 15 amino acids.

For this clone: One junction end disagrees with the germline gene, perhaps due to a read error. Other DNA sequences within the sample encode an identical CDR3. This chain links TRBV30 with TRBJ2-2; TRBD2 matches at 10 bases. CDR3 length: 16 residues. Germline V CDR1 and CDR2: GTSNPN, SVGIG (reference sequence). CDR3: CAWSRLAGTNTGELFF. DNA of the CDR3: TGTGCCTGGAGTAGACTAGCGGGTACGAATACCGGGGAGCTGTTTTTT.